These T cell receptor beta chains were read from a single sample in a study of circulating and synovial CD4+ cells in juvenile arthritis. Repertoires were generated with immunoSEQ multiplex PCR, while TCRdb's copy carries only in-frame clones and drops some. Of roughly 32,000 clones in the sample, about 95% were seen once. The sequenced sample consisted of CD4+ T cells from blood. The receptors here all came from a human donor with juvenile idiopathic arthritis. Both conserved end residues are part of each CDR3. Fields, in order: J gene, D gene, V gene, clone size, CDR3 protein, CDR3 DNA. The D gene is left open where the match is weak. Only some rows state a clone size, as once, few, many or a class for expanded clones.

TRBJ2-7 | - | TRBV7-3 | - | CASSLTAGVYEQYF | TGTGCCAGCAGCTTAACAGCAGGGGTCTACGAGCAGTACTTC
TRBJ2-5 | - | TRBV18 | - | CASSPEGAQETQYF | TGTGCCAGCTCACCTGAAGGGGCCCAAGAGACCCAGTACTTC
TRBJ2-7 | TRBD2 | TRBV10-3 | - | CAISESVTSGRLGEQYF | TGTGCCATCAGTGAGTCCGTTACTAGCGGGAGGCTCGGCGAGCAGTACTTC
TRBJ2-7 | TRBD1 | TRBV29-1 | - | CSVEGTGAYEQYF | TGCAGCGTTGAGGGGACAGGGGCCTACGAGCAGTACTTC
TRBJ2-3 | - | TRBV10-1 | - | CASRRSREPTDTQYF | TGCGCCAGCAGACGATCCCGGGAACCCACAGATACGCAGTATTTT
TRBJ2-4 | - | TRBV27 | - | CASSPQRELGIQYF | TGTGCCAGCAGCCCCCAACGGGAGTTGGGCATTCAGTACTTC
TRBJ2-2 | - | TRBV19 | - | CASAGFDHTGELFF | TGTGCCAGCGCGGGGTTCGATCACACCGGGGAGCTGTTTTTT
TRBJ1-2 | TRBD1 | TRBV6-1 | - | CASGDRGNYGYTF | TGTGCCAGCGGTGACAGGGGGAACTATGGCTACACCTTC
TRBJ2-7 | - | TRBV10-3 | - | CAISEGGVGLGEQYF | TGTGCCATCAGTGAAGGAGGGGTGGGATTAGGGGAGCAGTACTTC
TRBJ2-5 | TRBD2 | TRBV29-1 | - | CSVIPGLLQETQYF | TGCAGCGTTATACCGGGACTACTTCAAGAGACCCAGTACTTC
TRBJ2-2 | - | TRBV9 | - | CASSVVGGTGELFF | TGTGCCAGCAGCGTAGTAGGAGGCACCGGGGAGCTGTTTTTT
TRBJ1-3 | TRBD1 | TRBV10-1 | - | CASSESRTGSGNAIYF | TGCGCCAGCAGTGAGTCTAGGACAGGGAGTGGAAACGCCATATATTTT
TRBJ2-1 | - | TRBV7-7 | - | CASSSDSGPTYNEQFF | TGTGCCAGCAGCTCCGATTCAGGGCCCACCTACAATGAGCAGTTCTTC
TRBJ2-5 | - | TRBV27 | - | CASSATWAAMGQETQYF | TGTGCCAGCAGTGCAACCTGGGCCGCTATGGGTCAAGAGACCCAGTACTTC
TRBJ2-3 | TRBD1 | TRBV5-1 | - | CASSTGQGVPDTQYF | TGCGCCAGCAGTACCGGACAGGGGGTTCCAGATACGCAGTATTTT
TRBJ2-7 | - | TRBV19 | - | CASSPGHSYEQYF | TGTGCCAGTAGTCCGGGACACTCCTACGAGCAGTACTTC
TRBJ1-2 | - | TRBV11-2 | - | CASSPEQGGVVNYGYTF | TGTGCCAGCAGCCCCGAGCAAGGGGGGGTCGTTAACTATGGCTACACCTTC
TRBJ1-2 | TRBD1 | TRBV4-1 | - | CASSQGSRTGALYGYTF | TGCGCCAGCAGCCAAGGGTCTAGAACAGGGGCCCTGTATGGCTACACCTTC
TRBJ2-7 | - | TRBV5-8 | - | CASSEITGEQYF | TGTGCCAGCAGCGAAATAACTGGCGAGCAGTACTTC
TRBJ2-1 | TRBD2 | TRBV2 | - | CASTDGLAEYNEQFF | TGTGCCAGCACCGACGGACTAGCGGAATACAATGAGCAGTTCTTC
TRBJ1-1 | - | TRBV28 | - | CASSLGGALGKAFF | TGTGCCAGCAGTCTGGGCGGGGCGTTGGGAAAAGCTTTCTTT
TRBJ2-1 | TRBD1 | TRBV2 | few | CASTTAGQGYNEQFF | TGTGCCAGCACAACAGCGGGACAGGGTTACAATGAGCAGTTCTTC
TRBJ2-2 | TRBD1 | TRBV5-1 | - | CASSFGDRGNTGELFF | TGCGCCAGCAGCTTTGGCGACAGGGGAAACACCGGGGAGCTGTTTTTT
TRBJ2-7 | - | TRBV18 | once | CASSSTGITSYEQYF | TGTGCCAGCTCAAGTACAGGGATAACCTCCTACGAGCAGTACTTC
TRBJ2-1 | TRBD2 | TRBV7-8 | - | CASSFPGTSGTRTYNEQFF | TGTGCCAGCAGCTTTCCCGGGACTAGCGGGACGAGGACCTACAATGAGCAGTTCTTC
TRBJ1-2 | TRBD1 | TRBV28 | - | CASSPRTGKGYTF | TGTGCCAGCAGCCCTAGGACAGGGAAGGGCTACACCTTC
TRBJ2-5 | TRBD1 | TRBV15 | - | CATSRDRGQGQETQYF | TGTGCCACCAGCAGAGATAGGGGACAGGGTCAAGAGACCCAGTACTTC
TRBJ1-4 | - | TRBV9 | once | CASSVATQTGEKLFF | TGTGCCAGCAGCGTAGCTACACAGACGGGGGAAAAACTGTTTTTT
TRBJ2-1 | - | TRBV27 | - | CASSSGLYNEQFF | TGTGCCAGCAGTTCGGGACTGTACAATGAGCAGTTCTTC
TRBJ2-7 | - | TRBV19 | once | CASSAQGFLYEQYF | TGTGCCAGTAGTGCGCAGGGTTTTCTATACGAGCAGTACTTC
TRBJ1-1 | - | TRBV19 | - | CASSIGGLNTEAFF | TGTGCCAGTAGTATTGGGGGACTAAACACTGAAGCTTTCTTT
TRBJ1-1 | TRBD1 | TRBV6-5 | - | CASSYSRQGASEAFF | TGTGCCAGCAGTTACTCGAGGCAGGGGGCTTCTGAAGCTTTCTTT
TRBJ2-1 | - | TRBV11-2 | - | CASSPDREAEEFF | TGTGCCAGCAGCCCCGACAGGGAGGCGGAGGAGTTCTTC
TRBJ1-5 | TRBD1 | TRBV6-4 | - | CASGVGHQGGQPQHF | TGTGCCAGCGGGGTGGGACACCAGGGGGGACAGCCCCAGCATTTT
TRBJ2-3 | TRBD2 | TRBV7-9 | - | CASSLASGGKDTQYF | TGTGCCAGCAGCTTGGCTAGCGGGGGTAAAGATACGCAGTATTTT
TRBJ2-2 | TRBD1 | TRBV10-3 | - | CAIRRGQGPTGELFF | TGTGCCATCAGACGGGGACAGGGCCCCACCGGGGAGCTGTTTTTT
TRBJ2-2 | - | TRBV28 | - | CASSPGSLGTGELFF | TGTGCCAGCAGTCCCGGGTCTCTAGGCACCGGGGAGCTGTTTTTT
TRBJ1-2 | TRBD1 | TRBV27 | - | CATATKIRQGASYGYTF | TGTGCCACCGCGACAAAGATAAGACAGGGGGCGAGCTATGGCTACACCTTC
TRBJ2-7 | TRBD1 | TRBV19 | - | CASNAGGSYEQYF | TGTGCCAGTAACGCAGGGGGATCGTACGAGCAGTACTTC
TRBJ2-7 | TRBD2 | TRBV5-4 | - | CASSPGGDSGRSEQYF | TGTGCCAGCAGCCCCGGGGGGGACTCCGGGAGGAGCGAGCAGTACTTC
TRBJ2-7 | TRBD2 | TRBV6-1 | - | CAAKDTKTSGTQYF | TGTGCCGCCAAGGACACGAAGACTAGCGGGACACAGTACTTC
TRBJ2-1 | - | TRBV27 | - | CASSSRRIGIPRDEQFF | TGTGCCAGCAGTTCCCGTCGGATCGGAATACCGCGGGATGAGCAGTTCTTC
TRBJ2-2 | - | TRBV6-1 | - | CASSLSSNTGELFF | TGTGCCAGCAGCCTATCATCGAACACCGGGGAGCTGTTTTTT
TRBJ2-1 | - | TRBV6-6 | - | CASCNLRGLDNEQFF | TGTGCCAGCTGTAATTTAAGGGGCCTAGACAATGAGCAGTTCTTC